These T cell receptor beta chains were read from a single sample in a study of T cell responses to AZD1222 COVID-19 vaccine. Generated by immunoSEQ multiplex PCR, the TCRdb table keeps only in-frame clones and is missing some. The data show roughly 100,000 clones, 75% to 90% seen once. The sequencing used peripheral blood, collected 28 days after the second AZD1222 dose. These receptors were taken from an adult who received the AZD1222 COVID-19 vaccine. Both conserved end residues are part of each CDR3. Fields, in order: D gene, J gene, V gene, clone size, CDR3 DNA, CDR3 protein. The D gene is left open where the match is weak. Size tells how often a clone was seen (once, few, many) or the class of an expanded clone, and some rows leave it out.

- | TRBJ2-3 | TRBV7-3 | few | TGTGCCAGCAGCTTAACCGGGTTTGGCCATATCACAGATACGCAGTATTTT | CASSLTGFGHITDTQYF
TRBD2 | TRBJ2-7 | TRBV19 | once | TGTGCCAGTAGTATCGTCGGGCTAGCGGGAGACGAGCAGTACTTC | CASSIVGLAGDEQYF
- | TRBJ2-3 | TRBV10-1 | - | TGCGCCACCTCGGGAACAGATACGCAGTATTTT | CATSGTDTQYF
- | TRBJ2-4 | TRBV5-6 | - | TGTGCCAGCAGGGGCGTCCCTGTAGCCAAAAACATTCAGTACTTC | CASRGVPVAKNIQYF
TRBD1 | TRBJ1-6 | TRBV30 | - | TGTGCCTGGAGTGGCCCCGGGACAGGGGATTCACCCCTCCACTTT | CAWSGPGTGDSPLHF
TRBD2 | TRBJ2-1 | TRBV13 | - | TGTGCCAGCAGTATCGGCGGGAGGGCCCTCAATGAGCAGTTCTTC | CASSIGGRALNEQFF
TRBD1 | TRBJ1-1 | TRBV3-1/TRBV3-2 | once | TGTGCCAGCAGCCAGACAGGGCTGAACACTGAAGCTTTCTTT | CASSQTGLNTEAFF
- | TRBJ2-5 | TRBV20-1 | - | TGCAGTGCTGGATTGGCGGGGATTCACTTC | CSAGLAGIHF
- | TRBJ2-3 | TRBV28 | - | TGTGCCAGCAGCCCCGACGGGAGTGCGCCAGATACGCAGTATTTT | CASSPDGSAPDTQYF
- | TRBJ2-3 | TRBV11-2 | - | TGTGCCAGCAGGCGGTCGAGCAGTACCACGGATACGCAGTATTTT | CASRRSSSTTDTQYF
TRBD1 | TRBJ1-4 | TRBV4-3 | - | TGCGCCAGCAGCCAAGCAGGCGGGACAGTGAATGAAAAACTGTTTTTT | CASSQAGGTVNEKLFF
- | TRBJ1-1 | TRBV5-1 | - | TGCGCCAGCAGCCCGGGGGCGGGCCCCATGAACACTGAAGCTTTCTTT | CASSPGAGPMNTEAFF
- | TRBJ2-7 | TRBV7-2 | - | TGTGCCAGCAGCTCTACCCCCTCTGCCCAGCAGTACTTC | CASSSTPSAQQYF
- | TRBJ2-7 | TRBV20-1 | - | TGCAGTGCTACGAAACCCTACGAGCAGTACTTC | CSATKPYEQYF
TRBD1 | TRBJ1-6 | TRBV5-5 | - | TGTGCCAGCAGCTTGGATCCAGGGGGCGCCTATAATTCACCCCTCCACTTT | CASSLDPGGAYNSPLHF
TRBD2 | TRBJ2-7 | TRBV27 | - | TGTGCCAGCAGTACAACCCCGGGACTAGCGCCCTACGAGCAGTACTTC | CASSTTPGLAPYEQYF
- | TRBJ2-2 | TRBV19 | - | TGTGCCAGTAGTATGTTAAGGGTCTACACCGGGGAGCTGTTTTTT | CASSMLRVYTGELFF
- | TRBJ2-7 | TRBV2 | - | TGTGCCAGCGTCGCTTCACCAACCTACGAGCAGTACTTC | CASVASPTYEQYF
- | TRBJ2-7 | TRBV30 | few | TGTGCCTGTGCCCGGGGGACCGGGCTAAACGAGCAGTACTTC | CACARGTGLNEQYF
- | TRBJ1-1 | TRBV30 | - | TGTGCCTTAGCCCTAACAGAGAACACTGAAGCTTTCTTT | CALALTENTEAFF
- | TRBJ2-1 | TRBV6-4 | - | TGTGCCAGCAGTGACTCTGGGGTTGGTGAGCAGTTCTTC | CASSDSGVGEQFF
TRBD1 | TRBJ2-7 | TRBV6-5 | - | TGTGCCAGCACCAACAGGGGATCCTCCTACGAGCAGTACTTC | CASTNRGSSYEQYF
- | TRBJ2-3 | TRBV3-1/TRBV3-2 | - | TGTGCCAGCAGCCAAGTGTATGATAGGGCAGCCACAGATACGCAGTATTTT | CASSQVYDRAATDTQYF
TRBD1 | TRBJ1-6 | TRBV27 | - | TGTGCCAGCAGTCTGGGGACAGGGGGCGGAAGGGGTTCACCCCTCCACTTT | CASSLGTGGGRGSPLHF
- | TRBJ2-1 | TRBV7-9 | - | TGTGCCAGCAGCTTACCCGGGAGTCTAGGCAATGAGCAGTTCTTC | CASSLPGSLGNEQFF
- | TRBJ1-4 | TRBV18 | - | TGTGCCAGCTCCTACCAAATTGGGCACCTTGCAACTAATGAAAAACTGTTTTTT | CASSYQIGHLATNEKLFF
TRBD2 | TRBJ2-7 | TRBV7-6 | - | TGTGCCAGCAGCTATGGGGGGACTAGCGAGCAGTACTTC | CASSYGGTSEQYF
TRBD2 | TRBJ2-7 | TRBV30 | - | TGTGCCTGGAGTGCCTGGGGGGGAGGGACCTACGAGCAGTACTTC | CAWSAWGGGTYEQYF
- | TRBJ2-1 | TRBV2 | - | TGTGCCAGCAGTGAAGGGCAAACGGCCTGGGAGCAGTTCTTC | CASSEGQTAWEQFF
- | TRBJ1-4 | TRBV28 | - | TGTGCCAGCAGGTCAACTAATGAAAAACTGTTTTTT | CASRSTNEKLFF
- | TRBJ2-6 | TRBV10-1 | - | TGCGCCAGCAGTGCCGGGACACCTACTACCTCTGGGGCCAACGTCCTGACTTTC | CASSAGTPTTSGANVLTF
- | TRBJ2-7 | TRBV30 | - | TGTGCCTGGACACTCGGCAGTAACTACGAGCAGTACTTC | CAWTLGSNYEQYF
TRBD1 | TRBJ2-3 | TRBV5-1 | - | TGCGCCAGCAGCACTGGACAGGTCAGCACAGATACGCAGTATTTT | CASSTGQVSTDTQYF
- | TRBJ2-1 | TRBV30 | - | TGTGCCTGGAGCGAAACTAGTAATGAGCAGTTCTTC | CAWSETSNEQFF
- | TRBJ1-5 | TRBV10-2 | - | TGCGCCAGCAGTGAGCCCCCGGGGGAGCCCCAGCATTTT | CASSEPPGEPQHF
TRBD1 | TRBJ1-5 | TRBV5-5 | - | TGTGCCAGCAGCCCAAAGACAGGGGCTGTACAGCCCCAGCATTTT | CASSPKTGAVQPQHF
- | TRBJ2-3 | TRBV3-1/TRBV3-2 | - | TGTGCCAGCAGCCGACGCGGTACTGGACTTAGCACAGATACGCAGTATTTT | CASSRRGTGLSTDTQYF